This T cell receptor beta chain was recorded in a study of cytotoxic CD8 clonotypes in ibrutinib-treated CLL. The V and J ends lost 1 base and 4 bases respectively, with 5 bases between them. CDR1 and CDR2 (germline): SNHLY, FYNNEI. The CDR3 has 13 residues. Study-wide findings and caveats: Few clonotypes were public, and these shrank or held steady under treatment. Baseline clonality, higher than in age-matched healthy donors, tracked circulating CD8+ T-cell counts. Whereas clonality rose at ibrutinib response, it declined toward baseline at progression.

With sequencing, the targeted depth ranged from 1 in 200,000 to 1 in 1 million T cells. TCRdb's copy holds only in-frame clones and misses some; the assay was immunoSEQ multiplex PCR. Among approximately 92,000 clones listed, roughly four fifths were seen once. This clone was counted between two and nine times. Its antigen is not known. Other DNA sequences in this sample translate to the same CDR3. The sequences come from PBMCs, collected after 24 months of ibrutinib treatment. The chain recombines TRBV2 with TRBJ1-5; D remains ambiguous. The source is a human donor with chronic lymphocytic leukemia. CDR3 sequence reads: CASSEGPNQPQHF. The CDR3 DNA sequence: TGTGCCAGCAGTGAAGGCCCGAATCAGCCCCAGCATTTT.